The T cell receptor (beta chain) described here comes from a study of regulatory T cells in long-lasting Graves disease. The time point: newly diagnosed GD, antithyroid drugs for less than 3 months. There was RNA extracted from PBMCs, and the TCR library was made from it. An endocrinology department in Xi'an, China, recruited the patients. CDR3 regions were amplified by Arm-PCR using iRepertoire HTBI primers to build TCR beta libraries. One entry per CDR3 protein results from TCRdb running MiXCR on the multiplex PCR reads. The data show roughly 380,000 distinct CDR3 sequences, 15% to 17% seen once. The sample here was peripheral blood mononuclear cells (PBMCs), taken at new diagnosis, from a patient treated with antithyroid drugs. This TCR was recovered from a female donor with Graves disease.

CDR3 sequence (DNA): TGTGCCAGCCGACGAAACTTGCCGGGACAGGGCACAGATACGCAGTATTTT. Translation gives CASRRNLPGQGTDTQYF. The chain is built from TRBV27 and TRBJ2-3, with 8 bases lining up with TRBD1. Unmatched junction bases numbered 14, after V lost 8 bases and J lost 1 base. Germline loops: CDR1 MNHEY, CDR2 SMNVEV (reference sequence). The CDR3 is 17 amino acids.